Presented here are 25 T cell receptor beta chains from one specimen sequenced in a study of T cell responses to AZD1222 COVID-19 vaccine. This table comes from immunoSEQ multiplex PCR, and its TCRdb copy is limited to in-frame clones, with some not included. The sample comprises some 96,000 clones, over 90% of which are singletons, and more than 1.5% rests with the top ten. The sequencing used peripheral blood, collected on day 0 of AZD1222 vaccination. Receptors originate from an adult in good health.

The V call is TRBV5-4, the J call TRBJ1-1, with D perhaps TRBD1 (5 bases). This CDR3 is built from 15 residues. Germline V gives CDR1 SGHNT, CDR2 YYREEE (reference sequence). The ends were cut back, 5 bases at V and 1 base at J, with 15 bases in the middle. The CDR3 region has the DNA TGTGCCAGCAGGTCCGGGACGGGGGGGAACACTGAAGCTTTCTTT. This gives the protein CASRSGTGGNTEAFF.

This CDR3 reads CASSYSGRMNTEAFF. CDR3 nucleotide sequence: TGTGCCAGCAGTTACTCGGGCAGAATGAACACTGAAGCTTTCTTT. The rearrangement joins TRBV6-5 to TRBJ1-1; D is uncertain. In germline, CDR1 is MNHEY, CDR2 SVGAGI. V lost 0 bases and J 0 bases, leaving 8 bases between the germline ends. The CDR3 length is 15 residues.

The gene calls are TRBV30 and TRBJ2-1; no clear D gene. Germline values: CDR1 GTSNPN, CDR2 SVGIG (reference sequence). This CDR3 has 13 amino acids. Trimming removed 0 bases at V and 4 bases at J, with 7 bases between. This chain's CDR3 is CAWSVQPYNEQFF. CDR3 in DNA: TGTGCCTGGAGTGTACAACCGTACAATGAGCAGTTCTTC.

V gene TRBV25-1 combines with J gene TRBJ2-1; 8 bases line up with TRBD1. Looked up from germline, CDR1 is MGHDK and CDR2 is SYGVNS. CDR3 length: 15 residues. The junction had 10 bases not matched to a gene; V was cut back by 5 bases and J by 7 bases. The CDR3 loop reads CASSYAGGWHNEQFF. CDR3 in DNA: TGTGCCAGCAGTTACGCAGGGGGCTGGCATAATGAGCAGTTCTTC.

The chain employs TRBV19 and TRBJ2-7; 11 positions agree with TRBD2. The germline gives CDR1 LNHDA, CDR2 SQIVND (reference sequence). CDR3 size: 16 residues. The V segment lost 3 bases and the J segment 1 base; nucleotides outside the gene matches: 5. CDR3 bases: TGTGCCAGTAGTATTTCGACTAGCGGGGCATCCTACGAGCAGTACTTC. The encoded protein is CASSISTSGASYEQYF.

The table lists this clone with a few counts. DNA for the CDR3: TGCGCCAGCAGCTTGGGGGTCGGGAACTACGAGCAGTACTTC. This codes for CASSLGVGNYEQYF. V and J are TRBV5-1 and TRBJ2-7; weak D call: TRBD2 (5 bases). CDR1 and CDR2 from the germline V gene are SGHRS and YFSETQ. Trimming cost V 0 bases and J 3 bases, with 10 bases left between them. The CDR3 runs to 14 residues.

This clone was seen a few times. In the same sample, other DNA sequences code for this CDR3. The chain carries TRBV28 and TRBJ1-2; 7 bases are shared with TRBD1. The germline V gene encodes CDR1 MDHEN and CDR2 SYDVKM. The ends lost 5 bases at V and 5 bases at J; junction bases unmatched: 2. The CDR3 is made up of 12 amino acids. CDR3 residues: CASSPTGYGYTF. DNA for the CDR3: TGTGCCAGCAGTCCGACAGGGTATGGCTACACCTTC.

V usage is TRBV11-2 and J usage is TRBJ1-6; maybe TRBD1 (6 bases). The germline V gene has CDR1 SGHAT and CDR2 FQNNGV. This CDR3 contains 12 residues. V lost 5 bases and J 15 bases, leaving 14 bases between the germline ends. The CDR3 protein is CASSLIQGNLHF. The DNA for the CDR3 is TGTGCCAGCAGCCTTATACAGGGAAACCTCCACTTT.

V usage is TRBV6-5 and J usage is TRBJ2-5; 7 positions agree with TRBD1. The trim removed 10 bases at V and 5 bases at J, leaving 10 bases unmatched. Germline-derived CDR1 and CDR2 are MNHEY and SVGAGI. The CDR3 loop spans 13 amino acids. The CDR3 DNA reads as TGTGCCACAGGGGGAAGGGCGGGTGAGACCCAGTACTTC. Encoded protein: CATGGRAGETQYF.

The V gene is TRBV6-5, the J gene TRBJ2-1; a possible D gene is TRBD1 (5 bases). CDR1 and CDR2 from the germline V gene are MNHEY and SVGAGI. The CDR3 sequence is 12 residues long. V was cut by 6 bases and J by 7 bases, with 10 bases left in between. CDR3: CASRNRLNEQFF. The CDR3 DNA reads TGTGCCAGCAGGAACAGGTTAAATGAGCAGTTCTTC.

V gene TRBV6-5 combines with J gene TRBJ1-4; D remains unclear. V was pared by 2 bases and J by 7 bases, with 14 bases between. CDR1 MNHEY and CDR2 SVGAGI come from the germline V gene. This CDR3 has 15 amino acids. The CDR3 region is CASSYVYSPIEKLFF. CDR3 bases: TGTGCCAGCAGTTACGTCTACAGCCCGATTGAAAAACTGTTTTTT.

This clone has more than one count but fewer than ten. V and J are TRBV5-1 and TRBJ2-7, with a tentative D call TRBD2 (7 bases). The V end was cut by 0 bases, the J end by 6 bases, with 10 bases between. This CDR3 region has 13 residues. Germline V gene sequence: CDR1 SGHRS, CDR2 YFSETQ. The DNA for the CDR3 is TGCGCCAGCAGCTTGGGAGGGGGGGCCGAGCAGTACTTC. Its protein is CASSLGGGAEQYF.

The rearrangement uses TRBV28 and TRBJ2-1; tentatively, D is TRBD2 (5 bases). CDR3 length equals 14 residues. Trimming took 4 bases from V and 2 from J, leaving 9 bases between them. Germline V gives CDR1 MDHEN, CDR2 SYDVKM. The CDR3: CASSSPGAYNEQFF. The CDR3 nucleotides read TGTGCCAGCAGTTCCCCCGGGGCCTACAATGAGCAGTTCTTC.

CDR3 bases: TGTGCCAGCAGCTCGGGACAGGGACCCTACAATGAGCAGTTCTTC. Translation gives CASSSGQGPYNEQFF. The chain joins TRBV5-8 to TRBJ2-1; 9 bases fit TRBD1. The CDR3 contains 15 residues. Trimming took 3 bases from V and 2 from J; bases not matched to a gene: 3. CDR1 is SGHTS, CDR2 YDEGEE, per germline.

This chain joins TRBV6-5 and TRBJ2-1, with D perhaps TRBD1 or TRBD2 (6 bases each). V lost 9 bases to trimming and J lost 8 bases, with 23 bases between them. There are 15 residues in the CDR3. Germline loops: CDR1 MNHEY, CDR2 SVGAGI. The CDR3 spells CASEDSRTGSDEQFF. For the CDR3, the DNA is TGTGCCAGTGAGGACAGCCGAACCGGGAGCGATGAGCAGTTCTTC.

The CDR3 is CASRIDRDGYTF. For the CDR3, the DNA is TGTGCCAGCAGAATCGACAGGGATGGCTACACCTTC. The chain links TRBV2 to TRBJ1-2; TRBD1 agrees at 7 bases. CDR1 and CDR2 from the germline V gene are SNHLY and FYNNEI. V dropped 6 bases and J dropped 6; count of bases not matched to a gene: 4. There are 12 residues in the CDR3.

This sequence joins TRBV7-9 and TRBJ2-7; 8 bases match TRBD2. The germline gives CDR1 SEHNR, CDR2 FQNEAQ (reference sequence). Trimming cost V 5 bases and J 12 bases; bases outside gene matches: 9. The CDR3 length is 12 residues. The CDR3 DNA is TGTGCCAGCAGCCCCGCTAGCGGGTGGGTGTACTTC. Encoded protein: CASSPASGWVYF.

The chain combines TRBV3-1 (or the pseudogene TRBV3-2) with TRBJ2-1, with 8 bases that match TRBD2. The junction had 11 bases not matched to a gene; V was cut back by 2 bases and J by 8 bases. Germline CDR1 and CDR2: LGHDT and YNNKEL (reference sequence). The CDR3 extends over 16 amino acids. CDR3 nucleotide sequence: TGTGCCAGCAGCCAATTCTCTAGCGGGCAAGGCGATGAGCAGTTCTTC. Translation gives CASSQFSSGQGDEQFF.

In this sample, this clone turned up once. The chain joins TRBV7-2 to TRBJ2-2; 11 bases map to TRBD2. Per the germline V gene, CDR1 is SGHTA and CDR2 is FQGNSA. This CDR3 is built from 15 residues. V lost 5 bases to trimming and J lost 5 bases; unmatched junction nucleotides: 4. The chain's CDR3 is CASSPGLAETGELFF. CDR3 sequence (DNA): TGTGCCAGCAGCCCGGGACTAGCGGAGACCGGGGAGCTGTTTTTT.

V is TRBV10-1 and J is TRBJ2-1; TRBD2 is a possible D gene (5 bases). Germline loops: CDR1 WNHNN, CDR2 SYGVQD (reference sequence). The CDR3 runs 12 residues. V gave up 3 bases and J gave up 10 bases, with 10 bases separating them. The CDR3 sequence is CASSDRRGEQFF. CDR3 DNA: TGCGCCAGCAGTGATAGGCGCGGGGAGCAGTTCTTC.

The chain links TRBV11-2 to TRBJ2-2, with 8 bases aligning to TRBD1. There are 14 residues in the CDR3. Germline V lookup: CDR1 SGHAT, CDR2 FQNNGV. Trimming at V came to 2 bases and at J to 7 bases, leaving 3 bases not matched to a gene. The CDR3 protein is CASSLQGAVGELFF. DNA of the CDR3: TGTGCCAGCAGCTTACAGGGGGCGGTCGGGGAGCTGTTTTTT.

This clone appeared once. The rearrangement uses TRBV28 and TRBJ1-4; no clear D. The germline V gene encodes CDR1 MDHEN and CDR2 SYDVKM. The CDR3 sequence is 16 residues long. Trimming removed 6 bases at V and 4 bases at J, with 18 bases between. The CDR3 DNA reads TGTGCCAGCAGGCTCGATGATCAGCCCCATAATGAAAAACTGTTTTTT. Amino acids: CASRLDDQPHNEKLFF.

This chain's CDR3 is CASTDSGAPGYTF. Here the CDR3 DNA reads TGTGCCAGCACCGATTCAGGCGCCCCTGGCTACACCTTC. The J gene is TRBJ1-2, the V gene TRBV7-9; D gene ambiguous. Germline lookup yields CDR1 SEHNR and CDR2 FQNEAQ (reference sequence). The CDR3 is made up of 13 amino acids. Trimming took 7 bases from V and 7 from J, leaving 16 bases between them.

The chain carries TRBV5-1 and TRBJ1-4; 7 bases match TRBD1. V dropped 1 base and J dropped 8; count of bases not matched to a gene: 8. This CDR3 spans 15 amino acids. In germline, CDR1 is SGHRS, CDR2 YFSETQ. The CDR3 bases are TGCGCCAGCAGCTTGACCGGGACAGAAGCCGAAAAACTGTTTTTT. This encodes CASSLTGTEAEKLFF.

The CDR3 region is CASSILAGGTDTQYF. The CDR3 bases are TGTGCCAGCAGCATACTAGCGGGGGGGACAGATACGCAGTATTTT. This chain connects TRBV9 to TRBJ2-3, with 13 positions matching TRBD2. The CDR3 spans 15 residues. Germline V gene sequence: CDR1 SGDLS, CDR2 YYNGEE. With V trimmed by 4 bases and J by 3 bases, 2 bases remained unmatched. Full variable domain (missing parts from reference TRBV9 and TRBJ2-3): DSGVTQTPKHLITATGQRVTLRCSPRSGDLSVYWYQQSLDQGLQFLIQYYNGEERAKGNILERFSAQQFPDLHSELNLSSLELGDSALYFCASSILAGGTDTQYFGPGTRLTVL.